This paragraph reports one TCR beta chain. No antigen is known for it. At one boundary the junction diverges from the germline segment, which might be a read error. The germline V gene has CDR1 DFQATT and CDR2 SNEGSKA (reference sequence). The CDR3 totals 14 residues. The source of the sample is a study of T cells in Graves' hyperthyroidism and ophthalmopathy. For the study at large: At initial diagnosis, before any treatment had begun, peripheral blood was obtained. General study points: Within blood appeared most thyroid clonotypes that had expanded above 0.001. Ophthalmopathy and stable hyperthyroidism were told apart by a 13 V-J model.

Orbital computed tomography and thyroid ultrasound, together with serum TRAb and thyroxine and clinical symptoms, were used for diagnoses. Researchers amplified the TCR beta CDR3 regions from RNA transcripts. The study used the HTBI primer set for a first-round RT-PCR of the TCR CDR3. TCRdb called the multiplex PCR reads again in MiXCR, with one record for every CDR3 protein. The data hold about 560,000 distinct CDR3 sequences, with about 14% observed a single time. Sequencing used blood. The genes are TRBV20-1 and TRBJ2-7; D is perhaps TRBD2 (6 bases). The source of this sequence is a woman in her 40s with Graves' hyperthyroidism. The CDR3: CSASGGAGSYGQYF. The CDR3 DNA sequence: TGCAGTGCCAGTGGCGGGGCGGGAAGCTACGGGCAGTACTTC.